The rows below give T cell receptor beta chains drawn from one sample of a study of beta chain features in type 1 diabetes. TCRdb's table, derived via immunoSEQ multiplex PCR, lists solely in-frame clones and lacks some. The repertoire holds some 70,000 clones, with around 49% as singletons. Sequenced: central memory CD4+ T cells from blood. These receptors came from a man aged 25 to 40 with type 1 diabetes. CDR3s include the opening cysteine and the closing phenylalanine or tryptophan. A D gene is named only where the DNA matches it firmly. A clone size is listed for some rows: how often the clone was seen (once, few, many), or a class if it is expanded.

CDR3 length	D gene	V gene	clone size	J gene	CDR3 protein	CDR3 DNA
16	TRBD1	TRBV30	NA	TRBJ1-4	CACLNRGLKTNEKLFF	TGTGCCTGCCTAAACAGGGGGCTGAAGACTAATGAAAAACTGTTTTTT
15	TRBD1	TRBV25-1	few	TRBJ2-7	CASRIGTGATYEQYF	TGTGCCAGCAGGATAGGGACAGGGGCAACCTACGAGCAGTACTTC
14	NA	TRBV6-5	few	TRBJ1-1	CASTRREENTEAFF	TGTGCCAGCACCCGACGAGAGGAGAACACTGAAGCTTTCTTT
16	NA	TRBV7-9	NA	TRBJ2-1	CASSLMRVGGPNEQFF	TGTGCCAGCAGCTTAATGAGGGTGGGGGGGCCGAATGAGCAGTTCTTC
13	NA	TRBV2	NA	TRBJ2-3	CASSEGGGFTQYF	TGTGCCAGCAGTGAAGGTGGAGGGTTTACGCAGTATTTT
14	TRBD1	TRBV10-2	few	TRBJ2-7	CARLGQGSIHEQYF	TGCGCCAGGCTGGGACAGGGGAGTATCCACGAGCAGTACTTC
12	NA	TRBV15	medium-sized	TRBJ2-7	CATSIPGGEQYF	TGTGCCACCAGCATTCCTGGAGGCGAGCAGTACTTC
15	NA	TRBV6-6	NA	TRBJ2-4	CASSEPSLAKNIQYF	TGTGCCAGCAGTGAGCCTAGCCTAGCCAAAAACATTCAGTACTTC
16	TRBD1	TRBV19	NA	TRBJ1-2	CASSPGGQGWGNGYTF	TGTGCCAGTAGTCCGGGGGGACAGGGGTGGGGAAATGGCTACACCTTC
13	NA	TRBV19	NA	TRBJ2-3	CASSVDSSDTQYF	TGTGCCAGTAGTGTGGACAGTTCAGATACGCAGTATTTT
16	TRBD1	TRBV19	NA	TRBJ2-2	CASSPWGQGRAGELFF	TGTGCCAGTAGTCCATGGGGACAGGGTCGGGCCGGGGAGCTGTTTTTT
14	TRBD1	TRBV30	few	TRBJ2-7	CAWSRGQGSYEQYF	TGTGCCTGGAGTAGGGGACAGGGCTCCTACGAGCAGTACTTC
13	NA	TRBV2	NA	TRBJ1-2	CAGQSDSNYGYTF	TGTGCCGGCCAAAGCGATTCTAACTATGGCTACACCTTC
15	NA	TRBV5-1	few	TRBJ1-2	CASSLAPLTGRDYTF	TGCGCCAGCAGCTTGGCCCCCCTGACAGGACGGGACTACACCTTC
16	NA	TRBV4-1	NA	TRBJ1-2	CASSQNLRQVPDGYTF	TGCGCCAGCAGCCAAAACCTCCGACAGGTTCCCGATGGCTACACCTTC
18	TRBD2	TRBV4-1	NA	TRBJ2-1	CASSQVNSGLAGRNEQFF	TGCGCCAGCAGCCAAGTGAACAGCGGACTAGCGGGGCGCAATGAGCAGTTCTTC
14	NA	TRBV10-1	NA	TRBJ2-3	CASSESRHTDTQYF	TGCGCCAGCAGTGAGTCCAGGCACACAGATACGCAGTATTTT
18	NA	TRBV4-2	many	TRBJ2-7	CASSQDGLTRLGTYEQYF	TGTGCCAGCAGCCAAGATGGGCTGACCCGGTTGGGTACCTACGAGCAGTACTTC
15	NA	TRBV14	few	TRBJ2-1	CASSQGTSSYNEQFF	TGTGCCAGCAGCCAAGGGACAAGCTCCTACAATGAGCAGTTCTTC
16	NA	TRBV28	NA	TRBJ2-2	CASSFPKGQNTGELFF	TGTGCCAGCAGTTTTCCTAAAGGACAGAACACCGGGGAGCTGTTTTTT
17	TRBD2	TRBV14	NA	TRBJ2-3	CASSQGRTSGGRDTQYF	TGTGCCAGCAGCCAGGGAAGGACTAGCGGGGGTAGAGATACGCAGTATTTT
16	TRBD2	TRBV11-3	NA	TRBJ2-5	CASSVRLAGSQETQYF	TGTGCCAGCAGCGTAAGACTAGCGGGCTCTCAAGAGACCCAGTACTTC
17	TRBD1	TRBV27	NA	TRBJ1-6	CASSIGTGGAYNSPLHF	TGTGCCAGCAGTATAGGGACAGGGGGCGCCTATAATTCACCCCTCCACTTT
15	NA	TRBV5-1	NA	TRBJ2-2	CASRSGTKNTGELFF	TGCGCCAGCAGATCCGGGACAAAGAACACCGGGGAGCTGTTTTTT
15	TRBD1	TRBV29-1	few	TRBJ2-3	CSVASGTGFTDTQYF	TGCAGCGTCGCGTCCGGGACAGGGTTTACAGATACGCAGTATTTT
18	TRBD1	TRBV5-6	NA	TRBJ2-2	CASSLYSGTGDPTGELFF	TGTGCCAGCAGCTTGTATTCTGGGACAGGGGACCCCACCGGGGAGCTGTTTTTT
13	NA	TRBV10-2	NA	TRBJ2-7	CATTGTTTYEQYF	TGCGCCACCACAGGGACTACTACCTACGAGCAGTACTTC
14	TRBD1	TRBV6-5	NA	TRBJ2-1	CASSPGTGNNEQFF	TGTGCCAGCAGCCCCGGGACAGGCAACAATGAGCAGTTCTTC
14	NA	TRBV6-1	NA	TRBJ2-1	CASSESGGRNEQFF	TGTGCCAGCAGTGAAAGCGGAGGCAGGAATGAGCAGTTCTTC
15	TRBD1	TRBV5-1	NA	TRBJ2-7	CASSLRTGSSYEQYF	TGCGCCAGCAGCTTGAGGACAGGCAGCTCCTACGAGCAGTACTTC
14	TRBD1	TRBV19	NA	TRBJ1-1	CASTGDRRNTEAFF	TGTGCCAGTACCGGGGACAGGAGAAACACTGAAGCTTTCTTT
16	TRBD2	TRBV7-9	NA	TRBJ2-7	CASSLVLAGGPGEQYF	TGTGCCAGCAGCTTAGTTCTGGCGGGAGGGCCGGGTGAGCAGTACTTC
12	NA	TRBV6-1	NA	TRBJ2-7	CASRGQSYEQYF	TGTGCCAGCAGAGGACAGTCCTACGAGCAGTACTTC
14	TRBD2	TRBV5-1	NA	TRBJ2-7	CASSLAGEGYEQYF	TGCGCCAGCAGCTTGGCCGGGGAGGGATACGAGCAGTACTTC
11	NA	TRBV4-2	NA	TRBJ1-1	CASSQEYRAFF	TGTGCCAGCAGCCAAGAATATCGGGCTTTCTTT
14	TRBD1	TRBV6-1	few	TRBJ2-7	CASSRDREAYEQYF	TGTGCCAGCAGTAGGGACAGGGAGGCCTACGAGCAGTACTTC
16	TRBD1	TRBV6-1	NA	TRBJ1-1	CASSGTGGVMNTEAFF	TGTGCCAGCAGTGGGACAGGGGGGGTTATGAACACTGAAGCTTTCTTT
14	NA	TRBV11-2	few	TRBJ1-1	CASSLELLNTEAFF	TGTGCCAGCAGCTTAGAACTTTTGAACACTGAAGCTTTCTTT